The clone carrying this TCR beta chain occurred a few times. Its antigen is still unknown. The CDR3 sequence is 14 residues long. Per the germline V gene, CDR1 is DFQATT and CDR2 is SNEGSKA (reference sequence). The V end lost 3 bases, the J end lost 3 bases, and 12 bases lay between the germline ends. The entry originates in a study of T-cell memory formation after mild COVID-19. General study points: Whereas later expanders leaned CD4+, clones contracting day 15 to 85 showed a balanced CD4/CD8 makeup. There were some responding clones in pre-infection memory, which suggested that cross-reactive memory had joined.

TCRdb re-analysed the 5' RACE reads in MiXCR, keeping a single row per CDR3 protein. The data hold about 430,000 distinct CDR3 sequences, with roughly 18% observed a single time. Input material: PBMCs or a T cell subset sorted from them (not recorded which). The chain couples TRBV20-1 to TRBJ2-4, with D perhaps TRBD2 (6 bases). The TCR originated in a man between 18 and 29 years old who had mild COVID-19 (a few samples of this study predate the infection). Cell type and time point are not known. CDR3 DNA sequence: TGCAGTGCTAGTGTGTGGAGGGGCAAAAACATTCAGTACTTC. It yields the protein CSASVWRGKNIQYF.